This section outlines one T cell receptor (beta chain) sequence together with its context. The sample is drawn from a study of blood T cell repertoires in COVID-19. About the study: The United States, Italy and Spain provided the acute and convalescent COVID-19 samples. Sources were T cells, B-cell-depleted T cells, or PBMCs; the material itself was cDNA or gDNA.

Methods used by the authors: It was from reference gene primer amplification that nucleated cell counts were estimated. Sequencing used immunoSEQ multiplex PCR; TCRdb keeps in-frame clones, though not all of them. That table furnishes V, J and clone size, whereas the DNA furnished D and trimming. The sample has hundreds of thousands of clones, 83% seen once. Unmatched junction bases numbered 8, after V lost 2 bases and J lost 4 bases. The CDR3 runs 18 residues. Germline CDR1 WNHNN, CDR2 SYGVQD (reference sequence). V is TRBV10-1 and J is TRBJ1-4; 12 bases fit TRBD1. Specimen: peripheral blood. This clonotype originated in a woman in her forties or fifties with acute or convalescent COVID-19. The chain's CDR3 is CASSERDRGPPINEKLFF. DNA of the CDR3: TGCGCCAGCAGTGAGCGGGACAGGGGGCCCCCGATTAATGAAAAACTGTTTTTT.